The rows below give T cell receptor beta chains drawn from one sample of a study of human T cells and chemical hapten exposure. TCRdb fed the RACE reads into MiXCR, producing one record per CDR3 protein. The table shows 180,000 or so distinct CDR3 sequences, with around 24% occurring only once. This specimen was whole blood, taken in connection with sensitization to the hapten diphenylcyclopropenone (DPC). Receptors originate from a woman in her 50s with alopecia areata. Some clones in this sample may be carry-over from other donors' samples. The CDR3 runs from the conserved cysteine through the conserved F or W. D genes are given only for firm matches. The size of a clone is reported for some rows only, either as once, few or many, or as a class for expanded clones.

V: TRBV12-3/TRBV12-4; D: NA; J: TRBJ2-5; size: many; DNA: TGTGCCAGCAGCCTCGCCTCGGAGGGGACCCAGTACTTC; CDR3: CASSLASEGTQYF
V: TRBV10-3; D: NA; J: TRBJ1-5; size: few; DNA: TGTGCCATCAGTGAATCCCTGGCGGGGAATCAGCCCCAGCATTTT; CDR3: CAISESLAGNQPQHF
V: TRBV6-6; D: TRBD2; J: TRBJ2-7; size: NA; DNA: TGTGCCAGCAGCCCTGGGGGGGACCACTCCTACGAGCAGTACTTC; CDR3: CASSPGGDHSYEQYF
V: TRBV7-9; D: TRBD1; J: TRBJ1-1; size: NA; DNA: TGTGCCAGCAGCCCCGGGACAGGGCAGACTGAAGCTTTCTTT; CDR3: CASSPGTGQTEAFF
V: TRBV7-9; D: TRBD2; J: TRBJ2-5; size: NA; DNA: TGTGCCAGCAGCTTAATCCTAGCGGGAGACGGAGAGACCCAGTACTTC; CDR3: CASSLILAGDGETQYF
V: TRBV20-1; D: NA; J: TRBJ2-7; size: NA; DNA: TGCAGTGCTGCCGGTGGTTACCAGCTGAGCTCCTACGAGCAGTACTTC; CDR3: CSAAGGYQLSSYEQYF
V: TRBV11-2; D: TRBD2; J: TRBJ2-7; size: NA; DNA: TGTGCCAGCAGCTCCCCGAAATGGGGGGGATACGAGCAGTACTTC; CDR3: CASSSPKWGGYEQYF
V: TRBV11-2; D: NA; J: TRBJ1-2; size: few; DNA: TGTGCCAGCAGCCCCCGCGAGGAGGGAACCTATGGCTACACCTTC; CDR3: CASSPREEGTYGYTF
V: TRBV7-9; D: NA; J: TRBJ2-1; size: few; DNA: TGTGCCACGGGCGGTGAGCAGTTCTTC; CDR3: CATGGEQFF
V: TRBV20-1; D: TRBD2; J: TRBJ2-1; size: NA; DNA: TGCAGTGCTAGAGATTACGAGCGGGAGTTTCTCAATGAGCAGTTCTTC; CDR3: CSARDYEREFLNEQFF
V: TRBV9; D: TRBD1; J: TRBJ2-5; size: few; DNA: TGTGCCAGCAGCGTAGTAGGGACAGCAAAAGAGACCCAGTACTTC; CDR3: CASSVVGTAKETQYF
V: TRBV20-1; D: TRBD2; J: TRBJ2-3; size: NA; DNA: TGCAGTGCTCCTCTAGCGGGAGGGCAAGATACGCAGTATTTT; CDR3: CSAPLAGGQDTQYF
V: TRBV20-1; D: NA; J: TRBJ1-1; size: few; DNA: TGCAGTGCAAGGCCAGGGATGAACACTGAAGCTTTCTTT; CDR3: CSARPGMNTEAFF
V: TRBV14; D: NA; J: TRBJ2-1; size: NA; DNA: TGTGCCAGCAGCCAATACGTTAACTCCTACAATGAGCAGTTCTTC; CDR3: CASSQYVNSYNEQFF